This T cell receptor beta chain was sequenced for a study of T cell responses to AZD1222 COVID-19 vaccine (dated by TCRdb to the early 2020s). A note on the overall study: A total of approximately 230 trial participants underwent TCR sequencing, of whom some 210 received two doses of AZD1222 and about 25 received two doses of the MenACWY control vaccine. Trial participants were enrolled into age subgroups of 18-55, 56-69 and 70-plus years, which contained around 140, 26 and 57 TCR-sequenced participants, respectively. Here is what the overall study found, with its caveats: Reportedly, close to half of the unique spike-specific TCRs recognized epitopes lying outside the regions that are mutated in the B.1.351 and B.1.1.7 variants. The 56-69-year group was small, and its depth increase did not reach significance, likely because of low power. After two AZD1222 doses, both the breadth and the depth of spike-specific TCRs were significantly higher than at day 0 and than in MenACWY recipients. Because no day 14 peak-response samples were available, repertoires were characterized only after the peak T cell response. Only five or six AZD1222 recipients were SARS-CoV-2 seropositive at baseline, limiting conclusions about previously exposed vaccinees. Most participants were white British and females outnumbered males, and the authors suggested that clonal diversity may have been underestimated. The whole spike protein was spanned by vaccine-associated CD4 TCRs, and dominant responses were seen in regions 160-218 and 743-854.

Inclusive of the bounding cysteine and phenylalanine, the CDR3 is 15 residues long. The CDR3 DNA has 45 bases and is translated from base 1. CDR1 is given as SGDLS and CDR2 as YYNGEE, both from the germline V gene. Trimming leaves V shorter by 3 bases and J shorter by 3 bases, with the junction holding 4 bases beyond the gene matches. The CDR3 regions of human TCRbeta chains were subjected to immunosequencing. The paper's data handling went like this. Repertoire TCRs were checked for matches against a reference library of SARS-CoV-2-specific TCRs that had been generated using the MIRA antigen-specificity platform. Breadth was defined as the fraction of unique TCRs that were SARS-CoV-2-associated. Depth was defined as the fraction of total T cells that were SARS-CoV-2-associated. Each spike-specific TCR was assigned to its reactive spike region and to a CD4 or CD8 class using the MIRA data. Log10-transformed breadth and depth values were compared by one-way ANOVA with Sidak's multiple comparisons tests. TCRdb took over this immuneACCESS table, retaining in-frame rearrangements with V and J assigned. Such tables are incomplete; in checked studies, under half of the missing clones stem from an unresolved V gene, and the remainder is unexplained. The D gene and trimming were derived from the DNA, and the V and J assignments and clone size from that table. In all, the sample holds approximately 140,000 clones, and roughly 80% of those were seen once. In total, the top ten clones hold about 3.8% of the sample.

About this clone: It lacks a known antigen. No much larger clone is present one base from it, and per-base qualities are unavailable.

Sample time point, as interpreted from the label and publication: baseline before first vaccination. The sample's treatment or condition label, decoded: meningococcal conjugate vaccine given as trial control. Samples from vaccinated people were obtained from the UK trials COV001 and COV002, which included a single-blind randomized controlled phase 2/3 trial of AZD1222 (ChAdOx1 nCoV-19) in healthy adults. Trial participant PBMC samples were collected at day 0 and day 28 after the second dose for TCRbeta chain sequencing. The TCR sequence derives from an adult in good health. Recombination joined TRBV9 with TRBJ2-1; 9 of the junction bases match TRBD2. Specimen: peripheral blood, collected on day 0 of MenACWY control vaccination. The CDR3 reads as follows: CASSARGGLYNEQFF. The nucleotide sequence is TGTGCCAGCAGCGCGCGGGGGGGCCTCTACAATGAGCAGTTCTTC.